This TCR beta chain derives from a study of OX40 agonist ivuxolimab in advanced cancers. Sequencing used immunoSEQ multiplex PCR; TCRdb keeps in-frame clones, though not all of them. The sample has 45,000 to 70,000 clones; roughly 86% are singletons. Germline V gives CDR1 LNHDA, CDR2 SQIVND (reference sequence). Trimming took 7 bases from V and 8 from J; bases not matched to a gene: 7. The CDR3 covers 13 residues. This receptor was identified in an adult with an advanced solid tumor such as melanoma, head and neck, liver or kidney cancer. The chain employs TRBV19 and TRBJ2-3; 9 nucleotides align to TRBD2. Sequencing was performed on CD4+ or CD8+ T cells sorted from blood, taken in a trial of the OX40 agonist ivuxolimab. CDR3 region: CASTASGMSTQYF. CDR3 coding DNA: TGTGCCAGTACGGCTAGCGGGATGAGTACGCAGTATTTT.